The 17 T cell receptor beta chains given below trace back to one sample, sequenced in a study of cytomegalovirus exposure and HLA in healthy donors. The PCR used 60 Vbeta and 13 Jbeta primers. Libraries were prepared by immunoSEQ multiplex PCR; TCRdb keeps only in-frame clonotypes and omits some of them. The table has fewer than 350,000 clones, 70% to 90% seen once. The source material was PBMCs. The receptors stem from a woman younger than 30 in good health and CMV-seronegative.

The chain recombines TRBV27 with TRBJ2-7; the match to TRBD1 covers 8 bases. The CDR3 runs 14 residues. CDR1 is MNHEY and CDR2 is SMNVEV in the germline V gene (reference sequence). The trim removed 6 bases at V and 2 bases at J, leaving 6 bases unmatched. CDR3 loop: CASRGTGKTYEQYF. In DNA, the CDR3 is TGTGCCAGCAGAGGGACAGGCAAGACCTACGAGCAGTACTTC.

This chain joins TRBV6-5 and TRBJ2-7, with TRBD2 matching over 9 bases. Germline CDR1 reads MNHEY; CDR2 reads SVGAGI. This CDR3 contains 16 residues. Unmatched junction bases numbered 8, after V lost 2 bases and J lost 3 bases. CDR3 loop: CASSYGASGADYEQYF. The CDR3 nucleotides are TGTGCCAGCAGTTACGGCGCTAGCGGGGCCGACTACGAGCAGTACTTC.

V and J are TRBV9 and TRBJ1-4; D is perhaps TRBD1 (6 bases). With 0 bases removed from V and 8 bases from J, the gap between germline ends came to 11 bases. Germline CDR1 and CDR2: SGDLS and YYNGEE. The CDR3 loop spans 14 amino acids. The CDR3 region has the DNA TGTGCCAGCAGCGTAGAGGGGGGGGAGGAAAAACTGTTTTTT. Translation gives CASSVEGGEEKLFF. Based on the CDR3 plus reference TRBV9 and TRBJ1-4, the full variable domain is DSGVTQTPKHLITATGQRVTLRCSPRSGDLSVYWYQQSLDQGLQFLIQYYNGEERAKGNILERFSAQQFPDLHSELNLSSLELGDSALYFCASSVEGGEEKLFFGSGTQLSVL.

The rearrangement joins TRBV7-9 to TRBJ2-3; 8 bases fit TRBD2. This CDR3 region has 17 residues. The germline V gene encodes CDR1 SEHNR and CDR2 FQNEAQ (reference sequence). V shed 1 base and J 4 bases; nucleotides not matched to a gene: 10. CDR3 nucleotides: TGTGCCAGCAGCTTAGGTCCGGGACTAGAGTTCGCAGATACGCAGTATTTT. It specifies CASSLGPGLEFADTQYF.

The chain is built from TRBV6-6 and TRBJ2-3; no clear D gene. The V end was cut by 6 bases, the J end by 2 bases, with 6 bases between. The CDR3 sequence is 12 residues long. CDR1 MNHNY and CDR2 SVGAGI come from the germline V gene (reference sequence). The CDR3 protein is CASSRLTDTQYF. CDR3 coding DNA: TGTGCCAGCAGCCGTCTCACAGATACGCAGTATTTT.

This clone was counted only a few times. This chain uses TRBV2 with TRBJ1-4, with D possibly TRBD1 on 5 matching bases. The V end was cut by 6 bases, the J end by 5 bases, with 10 bases between. The CDR3 runs to 13 residues. Looked up from germline, CDR1 is SNHLY and CDR2 is FYNNEI. CDR3 residues: CASRDIGNEKLFF. CDR3 DNA: TGTGCCAGCAGGGACATCGGGAATGAAAAACTGTTTTTT.

The rearrangement joins TRBV4-1 to TRBJ2-1; TRBD2 aligns across 14 bases. The V gene's germline CDR1 is MGHRA and CDR2 YSYEKL. V was clipped by 4 bases and J by 0 bases; unmatched bases: 8. This CDR3 is 19 amino acids long. CDR3 sequence reads: CASSRGTSGGPSSYNEQFF. DNA of the CDR3: TGCGCCAGCAGCCGAGGGACTAGCGGGGGCCCAAGCTCCTACAATGAGCAGTTCTTC.

V gene TRBV27 combines with J gene TRBJ2-7; 9 bases match TRBD1. The CDR3 is made up of 14 amino acids. Losses at the gene ends were 4 bases for V and 5 bases for J; bases not matched to a gene: 6. Germline values: CDR1 MNHEY, CDR2 SMNVEV (reference sequence). CDR3 DNA: TGTGCCAGCAGTTCCACCGGGACAGGGAACGAGCAGTACTTC. Its translation is CASSSTGTGNEQYF.

V usage is TRBV5-1 and J usage is TRBJ2-7, with 9 positions matching TRBD2. This CDR3 has 13 amino acids. The germline V gene encodes CDR1 SGHRS and CDR2 YFSETQ. The V gene end was trimmed by 4 bases and the J gene end by 5 bases; junction bases not matched to a gene: 4. The DNA for the CDR3 is TGCGCCAGCAGCGGGACTAGCTCTAACGAGCAGTACTTC. Translation gives CASSGTSSNEQYF.

The CDR3 DNA reads TGCAGCGTTGAGTTCCGCTATGGCTACACCTTC. This gives the protein CSVEFRYGYTF. The chain is built from TRBV29-1 and TRBJ1-2, with D uncertain. The CDR3 is 11 amino acids. Germline CDR1 reads SQVTM; CDR2 reads ANQGSEA. The V gene lost 3 bases and the J gene lost 4 bases, with 6 bases spanning the gap.

J is TRBJ2-5 and V is TRBV27, with 7 nucleotides matching TRBD1. The length of the CDR3 is 14 residues. Germline-derived CDR1 and CDR2 are MNHEY and SMNVEV (reference sequence). With 4 bases clipped from V and 11 bases from J, the junction kept 13 bases outside the gene matches. The CDR3 reads CASSSTGTGLKQYF. The CDR3 nucleotides are TGTGCCAGCAGTTCGACAGGGACCGGCCTCAAGCAGTACTTC.

The chain couples TRBV14 to TRBJ1-2; TRBD1 agrees at 7 bases. Germline V gene data show CDR1 as SGHDN and CDR2 as FVKESK. This CDR3 comprises 14 residues. Germline trimming cut 4 bases from V and 2 bases from J; bases unmatched to any gene: 4. CDR3 sequence: CASSRRGTNYGYTF. The CDR3 DNA follows: TGTGCCAGCAGCCGCAGGGGGACCAACTATGGCTACACCTTC.

This rearrangement joins TRBV5-1 to TRBJ2-3, with 9 bases aligning to TRBD2. V shed 1 base, J shed 0 bases, and the junction held 6 bases outside the gene matches. The CDR3 sequence is 17 residues long. CDR1 is SGHRS and CDR2 is YFSETQ in the germline V gene. The CDR3 here is CASSLRAGGPSTDTQYF. The CDR3 nucleotides read TGCGCCAGCAGCTTGCGGGCGGGGGGGCCTAGCACAGATACGCAGTATTTT. The whole variable domain, remainder taken from reference TRBV5-1 and TRBJ2-3, is KAGVTQTPRYLIKTRGQQVTLSCSPISGHRSVSWYQQTPGQGLQFLFEYFSETQRNKGNFPGRFSGRQFSNSRSEMNVSTLELGDSALYLCASSLRAGGPSTDTQYFGPGTRLTVL.

Notes on this clone: Other DNA sequences in this sample translate to the same CDR3. The V and J genes are TRBV13 and TRBJ1-4, with 7 bases aligning to TRBD1. The V gene's germline CDR1 is PRHDT and CDR2 FYEKMQ (reference sequence). The V segment lost 5 bases and the J segment 8 bases; nucleotides outside the gene matches: 8. The CDR3 runs 14 residues. The CDR3 region is CASSPTGRYEKLFF. Here the CDR3 DNA reads TGTGCCAGCAGCCCGACAGGGAGGTACGAAAAACTGTTTTTT.

The J gene is TRBJ1-4, the V gene TRBV2; D not certain. Trimming shortened V by 7 bases and J by 0 bases, and 12 bases separated the two germline ends. Germline V gives CDR1 SNHLY, CDR2 FYNNEI. The CDR3 totals 15 residues. As DNA, the CDR3 is TGTGCCAGCACTGGAGGCCCAGCAACTAATGAAAAACTGTTTTTT. It encodes CASTGGPATNEKLFF.

The chain links TRBV10-1 to TRBJ2-7, with a possible D match to TRBD2 (6 bases). The CDR3 consists of 13 residues. Germline CDR1 is WNHNN and CDR2 is SYGVQD (reference sequence). Trimming left V 0 bases short and J 6 bases short, with 9 bases between. CDR3 nucleotide sequence: TGCGCCAGCAGTGAGTCTTGGGGAGGCGAGCAGTACTTC. Translation gives CASSESWGGEQYF.

The genes are TRBV5-1 and TRBJ1-2; TRBD1 matches at 7 bases. Trimming removed 0 bases from V and 7 bases from J; junction bases left unmatched: 3. The CDR3 is made up of 13 amino acids. CDR1 is SGHRS, CDR2 YFSETQ, per germline. CDR3 protein: CASSLEGAAGYTF. DNA of the CDR3: TGCGCCAGCAGCTTGGAGGGGGCGGCTGGCTACACCTTC.